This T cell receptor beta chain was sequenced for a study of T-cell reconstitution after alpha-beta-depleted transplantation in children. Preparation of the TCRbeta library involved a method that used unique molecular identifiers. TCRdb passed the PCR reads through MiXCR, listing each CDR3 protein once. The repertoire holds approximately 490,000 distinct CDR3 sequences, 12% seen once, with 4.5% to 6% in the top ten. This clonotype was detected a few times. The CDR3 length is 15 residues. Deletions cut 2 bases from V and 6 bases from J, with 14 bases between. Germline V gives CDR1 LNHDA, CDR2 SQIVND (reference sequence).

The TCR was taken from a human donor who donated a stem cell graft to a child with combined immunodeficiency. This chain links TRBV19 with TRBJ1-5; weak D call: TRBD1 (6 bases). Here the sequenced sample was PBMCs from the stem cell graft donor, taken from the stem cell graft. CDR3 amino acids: CASSIRAVRGQPQHF. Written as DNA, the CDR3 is TGTGCCAGTAGTATAAGAGCGGTCAGGGGTCAGCCCCAGCATTTT.